This T cell receptor (beta chain) was recorded in a study of circulating and synovial CD4+ cells in juvenile arthritis (dated 2014 in TCRdb). Turning to the overall study: Within each patient, the TCRbeta CDR3 repertoires of synovial CD4 T cells, bulk blood CD4 T cells and circulating HLA-DR+ CD4 T cells were compared. Repertoire sequencing was performed with the aim of confirming enrichment of synovial clonotypes in a circulating synovial-like CD4 T cell subset. The full study reports these points: Because T cell genome counts in CPL samples and bulk blood CD4 samples differed by at least an order of magnitude, sample-size effects were addressed. Circulating pathogenic-like lymphocytes were found to cluster with synovial T cells, and a substantially higher fraction of CDR3 sequences was shared with synovium by circulating pathogenic-like lymphocytes than by bulk blood. Synovial and circulating pathogenic-like lymphocyte repertoires were less diverse than bulk blood CD4 repertoires, and some CPL samples were as oligoclonal as synovium. The difference between circulating pathogenic-like lymphocytes and bulk blood T cells was not detected by traditional Vbeta family usage analysis. Overlap with synovium increased with sequencing depth, so measured shared-clonotype fractions likely underestimated the full repertoire overlap.

Via the germline V gene, CDR1 is SGHTA and CDR2 FQGNSA. The CDR3 covers 16 residues, taking in both the cysteine and the phenylalanine. The kept DNA is CDR3 alone, 48 bases in frame from the first base. Comments on this clone: Its antigen is currently not known. One end of the junction varies from germline; a read error may be responsible. This specimen includes other DNA sequences encoding the same CDR3.

The sequenced samples were obtained from patients with active juvenile idiopathic arthritis. Sorting was carried out immediately after cells were thawed, and dead cells were excluded with Live/Dead Fixable Near-IR Stain. Library preparation employed the immunoSEQ multiplex PCR assay. An external provider carried out the TCRbeta CDR3 sequencing as a commercial service. The authors' analysis ran thus. The analyses relied on productive nucleotide sequences along with amino acid sequences obtained through in silico translation. To equalise sample size, diversity was assessed as Renyi entropy across alpha values by taking the median of 200 repeated subsamples. Pairwise repertoire distance was calculated as one minus the Chao-modified Jaccard index to correct for under-sampling and was used for clustering. Frequency-weighted overlap with synovial clonotypes was calculated across 200 sample sizes, using 200 draws without replacement for each, and the value reported was the one at the size of the smaller sample. Here the immuneACCESS table is served through TCRdb, limited to in-frame sequences with V and J called. Missing clones are a known gap in these copies; in checked studies unresolved V genes cover under half, and the rest lacks a known reason. That table furnishes V, J and clone size, whereas the DNA furnished D and trimming. The sample records over 30,000 clones, about 94% of which are singletons. Of the sample, 0.55% to 0.85% is held by the ten largest clones.

Recombination joined TRBV7-2 with TRBJ1-6; the D gene is perhaps TRBD1, from 6 matching bases. What was sequenced was CD4+ T cells from blood. The TCR sequence derives from a human donor with juvenile idiopathic arthritis. CDR3 region: CASSPRRTGSNSPLHF. The DNA sequence is given as TGTGCCAGCAGCCCGCGTCGAACAGGGTCGAATTCCCCCCTCCACTTT.